The clone carrying this T cell receptor (beta chain) was observed many times. This entry is derived from a study of early T cells in non-severe SARS-CoV-2 infection. V was shortened by 2 bases and J by 6 bases, with 11 bases between the two germline ends. Germline V lookup: CDR1 SGHTA, CDR2 FQGNSA. The CDR3 sequence is 13 residues long. One entry per CDR3 protein, called by TCRdb with MiXCR from the 5' RACE reads. Of 70,000 to 85,000 distinct CDR3 sequences in the sample, 9.5% to 13% were seen once. Sequenced material: whole blood. The clonotype originates from an adult who was a healthcare worker with PCR-confirmed SARS-CoV-2 infection or an uninfected control (not recorded which). The rearrangement joins TRBV7-2 to TRBJ2-7, with D uncertain. The CDR3 DNA reads TGTGCCAGCAGCTTAAACGGCCTCAGCGAGCAGTACTTC. It codes for CASSLNGLSEQYF.